This T cell receptor beta chain stems from a study of cytomegalovirus exposure and HLA in healthy donors (dated by TCRdb to 2016 to 2017). For context, the study as a whole: According to an earlier analysis of around 600 of the donors, about 180 million T cells yielded 120 million or so unique TCR beta sequences and approximately 280 Gb of sequence data. An early release that covered roughly 600 HLA-typed donors contained approximately 300 gigabases of sequencing data and 85 million to 100 million unique TCR sequences. Of the roughly 400 genotyped donors, 80% to 90% were placed in the genetic ancestry cluster associated with self-reported Caucasian donors. The study aimed to test whether cataloging public T cell receptors could reveal signatures of past pathogen exposure. The study profiled the T cell repertoires of around 700 subjects by immunosequencing and related them to cytomegalovirus serostatus. Besides the first cohort of 500 to 700 subjects, a separate validation cohort made up of 120 or so different subjects was used. To predict cytomegalovirus infection status, the study combined high-throughput TCR immunosequencing, statistical association of individual TCRs with disease status, and machine learning. A later analysis re-analyzed previously published TCR beta repertoires from several hundred donors and added high-resolution HLA genotyping to study TCR occurrence patterns. Rather than drawing on any new phenotypic data, the later analysis identified candidate immune exposures from TCR beta sequences and the way those sequences occurred across donors. To decide whether each TCR beta V gene segment behaved as functional or pseudogenic, an earlier analysis of some 600 of the donors relied on high-throughput TCR beta sequencing. Donor age, sex, ethnicity and CMV serostatus were compiled alongside the repertoire data. A later genetic analysis took genome-wide SNP genotypes for about three fifths of the roughly 670 donors and used that subset as a discovery cohort. Every discovery cohort repertoire had been produced on one sequencing platform. HLA typing included class I and class II loci at four-digit resolution. Typing coverage differed by locus: A, B, C, DRB1 and DQB1 were typed in roughly 620-630 donors, DQA1 in 500 to 550, DPA1 in some 600, and DPB1 in 472. Because of strong linkage in the cohort, roughly five DR-DQ haplotypes were treated as single units for association and clustering. Among some 400 genotyped donors of the cohort, an average of around 220,000 unique TCR beta nucleotide sequences was sequenced per donor, of which about 19% were non-productive. Summary of the overall study and its limitations: According to the authors, the approach could potentially be generalized to other disease states and immunological phenotypes. An association between a missense DCLRE1C variant and V-gene and J-gene trimming of TCR beta chains was found in a later genetic analysis and replicated in an independent cohort. A later analysis found that HLA-associated TCR beta chains were more clonally expanded and had lower generation probabilities than equally common non-associated chains. A cluster of highly shared sequence variants was judged likely to represent a technical artifact of the sequencing pipeline. The only immune exposure information available for the cohort was CMV serostatus. Several of the top co-occurrence clusters appeared to be linked to parvovirus B19, influenza, CMV and Epstein-Barr virus, according to a later analysis. Some IMGT-functional V segments, including TRBV6-2 and TRBV6-3, could not be told apart with the 87-base-pair reads, so those segments were excluded. Assigning TCR associations to individual alleles was difficult when HLA alleles, especially DR and DQ, strongly co-occurred. In vitro tests confirmed that a few of the cytomegalovirus-associated TCR beta chains recognize cytomegalovirus antigens. Cytomegalovirus status was reported to be diagnosed by the classifier with high specificity and sensitivity in both the original and validation cohorts. According to a later analysis, TCR association rates differed among HLA loci, with DRB1 alleles showing the most associated TCRs and HLA-C alleles showing the fewest. Presence/absence analyses assumed roughly uniform sequencing depth across donors, an assumption that may not hold. In an earlier analysis of some 640 of the donors, most TCR beta V segments were observed in productive rearrangements about 87% or about 30% of the time, broadly matching IMGT annotations. Across donors, most TCR sequences were observed very rarely, whereas some public TCRs were present in many individuals. Because counts were too low, seventeen rarely observed V segments, including chromosome 9 orphons, were left out of the earlier analysis of 500 to 750 of the donors. This cohort had only TCR beta chains sequenced, and the lack of alpha or paired-chain data limited which features could be detected. Because some donors lacked HLA typing at each locus, the association tests relied only on the typed subset. According to a later genetic analysis, donors in an Asian-associated ancestry cluster had fewer N-insertions in productive TCRs than the approximately 630-donor mean. Correlated functional status among segregating V segments might be attributable to linkage disequilibrium, but an unknown experimental factor could not be ruled out. Most CMV-associated TCR beta chains appeared to be HLA-restricted in a later analysis, and the HLA associations seemed to be driven largely by CMV exposure. In the study, approximately 160 TCR beta chains were listed as associated with cytomegalovirus. Specific HLA alleles were associated with over 15,000 TCR beta sequences at a false discovery rate of 0.05 in a later analysis. A further reported finding was that TCR beta sequences accurately predicted the HLA-A and HLA-B alleles for most subjects in the first cohort.

The cohort consisted of 650 to 700 healthy bone marrow donors. Cohort members were all nominally healthy when sampled, although unrecorded immune exposures were likely present. The donor tested CMV seropositive and was one of the 289 seropositive cohort members. Each donor provided a peripheral blood sample, and peripheral blood mononuclear cells were used for TCR beta sequencing. The Qiagen DNeasy Blood Extraction Kit was used to extract genomic DNA from the blood cell samples. About this clone itself: Its antigen remains unidentified. Per-nucleotide qualities are absent, and no much larger clonotype sits a single base away.

Library preparation was by the immunoSEQ multiplex PCR assay. A mixture of 60 forward primers for TCR Vbeta segments and 13 reverse primers for TCR Jbeta segments was used in the multiplex PCR. A multiplex PCR assay on genomic DNA amplified the CDR3 region of rearranged TCR beta genes. On the Illumina HiSeq System, the amplified TCR beta libraries were sequenced as 87-base-pair reads. In the paper's pipeline: In a later analysis, tens of millions of unique TCR beta chains were counted across the approximately 640 repertoires, and roughly 9.9 million of these chains were shared by at least two donors. A nearest-neighbor algorithm error-corrected the raw reads and collapsed the reads into unique sequences, merging closely related sequences to remove PCR and sequencing errors. Alignment of CDR3 sequences to IMGT reference sequences was used to assign V, D and J gene segments. Each retained sequence needed at least a six-nucleotide match to both a V gene segment and a J gene segment. Rearrangements were classified as productive when the CDR3 lacked stop codons and remained in frame with V and J, and all other rearrangements were classified as non-productive. Following IMGT convention, CDR3 was defined as the stretch from the second conserved V-encoded cysteine up to the conserved J-encoded phenylalanine. Sequences without an unambiguous match to a single V gene segment were excluded from the earlier analysis of over 500 of the donors. In an earlier analysis of 500 to 750 of the donors, V segments were called functional above 56.7% productive rearrangements and were called segregating when the between-donor standard deviation exceeded 5%. A statistical classification framework was built for diagnosing cytomegalovirus status from the catalog of TCR beta chain sequences. A later analysis assigned V and J genes by comparing TCR nucleotide sequences with IMGT/GENE-DB human TR gene sequences. The TCRdist pipeline was used in a later analysis to assign CDR3 sequences and most-parsimonious VDJ recombination scenarios. A later analysis defined each TCR beta chain by its CDR3 amino acid sequence plus V-gene family, and excluded reads lacking a unique V-gene family. In a later analysis, 450 to 600 highly shared, low-generation-probability nucleotide sequences were removed to address suspected cross-contamination and a sequencing artifact. In a later analysis, a clonal expansion index was calculated for each public chain from normalized within-repertoire ranks of inferred template counts. Generation probabilities in a later analysis came from a VDJ recombination model fitted to out-of-frame rearrangements, and those results were checked against IGoR. In a later analysis, hypergeometric tests were used to score TCR-TCR, TCR-HLA and TCR-CMV co-occurrence, with a repertoire-size bias correction applied to TCR pairs. To estimate false discovery rates, a later analysis permuted the HLA or CMV assignments 20 times. In a later analysis, co-occurring TCRs were grouped with DBSCAN, and TCRdist sequence similarity was added when clustering was performed within HLA-allele-positive subsets. Repertoires with fewer than 30,000 or more than 120,000 public chains were left out of co-occurrence clustering, as were five repertoires with anomalous nucleotide sharing. TCRdb limited this immuneACCESS table to in-frame rearrangements with V and J called. A share of clones is missing; checked studies link under half to unresolved V genes, and the rest is unexplained. V, J and clone size are those of that table, while D and trimming were read from the DNA. Across this sample there are tens of thousands of clones, with around 80% seen only once. The top ten clonotypes cover less than 5.5% of the sample.

Relative to germline, V is missing 6 bases and J is missing 2 bases, with 10 bases of the junction outside any gene match. CDR1 and CDR2, per the germline V gene (reference sequence), are WNHNN and SYGVQD. Its CDR3 holds 16 amino acids, cysteine through phenylalanine. Solely the CDR3 DNA is kept, with 48 bases framed from the first base. Sequencing used PBMCs. This TCR was recovered from a male donor in good health and CMV-seropositive. Here the chain combines TRBV10-1 and TRBJ2-1; 7 middle bases align to TRBD2. CDR3 loop: CASSRVGLGAYNEQFF. At the DNA level, the sequence is TGCGCCAGCAGCCGCGTCGGACTAGGGGCCTACAATGAGCAGTTCTTC.